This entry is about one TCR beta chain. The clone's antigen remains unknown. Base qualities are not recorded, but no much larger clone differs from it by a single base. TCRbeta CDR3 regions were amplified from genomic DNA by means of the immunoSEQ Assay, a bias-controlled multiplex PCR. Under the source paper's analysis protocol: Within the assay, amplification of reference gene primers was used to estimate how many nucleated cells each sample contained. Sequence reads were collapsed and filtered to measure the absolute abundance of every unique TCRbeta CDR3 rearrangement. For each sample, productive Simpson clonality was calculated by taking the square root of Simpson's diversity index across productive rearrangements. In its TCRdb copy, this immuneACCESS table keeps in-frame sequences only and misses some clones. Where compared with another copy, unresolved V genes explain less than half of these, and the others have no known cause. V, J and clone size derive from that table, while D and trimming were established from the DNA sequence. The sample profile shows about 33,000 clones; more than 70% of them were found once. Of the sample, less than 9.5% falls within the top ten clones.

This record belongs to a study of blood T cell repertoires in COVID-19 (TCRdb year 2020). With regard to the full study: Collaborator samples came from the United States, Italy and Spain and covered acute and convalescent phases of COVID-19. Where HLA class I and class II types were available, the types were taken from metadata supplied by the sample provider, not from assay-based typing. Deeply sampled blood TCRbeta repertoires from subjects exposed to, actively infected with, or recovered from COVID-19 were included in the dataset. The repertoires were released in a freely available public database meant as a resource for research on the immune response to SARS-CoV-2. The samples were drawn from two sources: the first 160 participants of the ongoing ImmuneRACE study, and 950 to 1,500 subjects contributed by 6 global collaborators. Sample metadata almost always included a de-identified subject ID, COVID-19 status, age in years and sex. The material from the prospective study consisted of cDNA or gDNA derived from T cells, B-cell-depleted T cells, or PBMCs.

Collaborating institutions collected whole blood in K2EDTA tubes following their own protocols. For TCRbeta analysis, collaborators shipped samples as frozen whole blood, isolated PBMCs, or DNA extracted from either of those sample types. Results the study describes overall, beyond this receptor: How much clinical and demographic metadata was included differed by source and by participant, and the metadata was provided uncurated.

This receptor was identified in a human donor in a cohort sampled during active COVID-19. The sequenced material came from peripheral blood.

At the DNA level, the sequence is TGCGCCAGCAGCTTGACCGACAGGAGCCAAGAGACCCAGTACTTC. Translated, it gives CASSLTDRSQETQYF. Recombination connected TRBV5-1 to TRBJ2-5; matching of 6 bases hints at TRBD1 as the D gene. Cut back by 1 base and 1 base, the V and J ends lie 11 bases apart. The germline V gene yields SGHRS for CDR1 and YFSETQ for CDR2. The cysteine opens and the phenylalanine closes a CDR3 of 15 amino acids. CDR3 DNA is the only sequence kept; it has 45 bases, read in frame from the first base.